These 13 T cell receptor beta chains share one sample of origin, sequenced in a study of T-cell reconstitution after alpha-beta-depleted transplantation in children (dated by TCRdb to 2016 to 2017). The library was obtained by PCR. This sample was sequenced with an Illumina HiSeq 2500. To normalize quantification of the TCRbeta repertoire, the TCR libraries were built with molecular barcoding that relied on unique molecular identifiers. The public reads were quality trimmed at Q25 with fastp and then assembled into clones with MiXCR by TCRdb, keeping productive beta chains. Every distinct CDR3 protein forms one entry, paired with its most common genes and DNA. The sample table holds 670,000 or so distinct CDR3 sequences, of which around 12% were seen once. Around 0.8% of the sample belongs to the ten largest clones. This sample's treatment or condition label indicates: allogeneic hematopoietic cell transplantation with graft depleted of TCRalphabeta T cells and CD19 B cells.

The source was PBMCs, collected before TCRalphabeta/CD19-depleted stem cell transplant. Every receptor here comes from a girl aged 2 to 9 with congenital amegakaryocytic thrombocytopenia, due to receive a stem cell transplant.

This rearrangement joins TRBV20-1 to TRBJ1-1; 7 positions match TRBD1. The CDR3 covers 13 residues. Per the germline V gene, CDR1 is DFQATT and CDR2 is SNEGSKA (reference sequence). After removal of 7 bases from V and 3 bases from J, the junction contained 8 bases not matched to a gene. This CDR3 is CSGQGDIYTEAFF. CDR3 nucleotides: TGCAGTGGCCAGGGGGACATATACACTGAAGCTTTCTTT.

The sample holds one count of this clonotype. The chain employs TRBV7-9 and TRBJ2-6, with D uncertain. The germline V and J ends were trimmed by 1 base and 0 bases, with 7 bases remaining between them. This CDR3 comprises 16 residues. The germline V gene has CDR1 SEHNR and CDR2 FQNEAQ (reference sequence). CDR3 residues: CASSLEILSGANVLTF. In DNA, the CDR3 is TGTGCCAGCAGCTTAGAAATACTCTCTGGGGCCAACGTCCTGACTTTC.

The rearrangement uses TRBV5-1 and TRBJ2-5; 8 bases map to TRBD2. V lost 2 bases and J lost 4; bases outside the gene matches: 22. The CDR3 runs 20 residues. From germline, CDR1 is SGHRS and CDR2 YFSETQ. The CDR3 reads CASSFLPATYSSGSGETQYF. The CDR3 nucleotides read TGCGCCAGCAGCTTTCTTCCCGCCACCTACTCGAGCGGGAGCGGAGAGACCCAGTACTTC.

This clonotype appeared many times. The V gene is TRBV6-1, the J gene TRBJ1-4; 7 bases line up with TRBD1. Germline V gene lookup returns CDR1 MNHNS and CDR2 SASEGT. The CDR3 runs 16 residues. With 6 bases clipped from V and 0 bases from J, the junction kept 7 bases outside the gene matches. CDR3 residues: CASRKTGLATNEKLFF. The DNA of the CDR3 is TGTGCCAGCAGGAAGACAGGGCTTGCAACTAATGAAAAACTGTTTTTT.

This clonotype was counted a few times. The CDR3 loop reads CASGSGVGETQYF. The CDR3, as DNA: TGTGCCAGCGGATCAGGGGTTGGAGAGACCCAGTACTTC. V and J are TRBV5-6 and TRBJ2-5; D is perhaps TRBD1 (6 bases). Germline CDR1 SGHDT, CDR2 YYEEEE. The V and J ends lost 7 bases and 4 bases respectively, with 14 bases between them. The CDR3 totals 13 residues.

This clonotype was detected ten times or more. CDR3 region: CASSLEVASRYNEQFF. CDR3 sequence (DNA): TGTGCCAGCAGCTTGGAGGTCGCTAGCAGATACAATGAGCAGTTCTTC. This chain uses TRBV5-6 with TRBJ2-1; perhaps TRBD2 as D (5 bases). Germline V gives CDR1 SGHDT, CDR2 YYEEEE. V dropped 0 bases and J dropped 4 bases, with 14 bases sitting between them. This CDR3 comprises 16 residues.

In its sample, this clonotype was seen many times. The rearrangement links TRBV15 to TRBJ2-1, with D possibly matching TRBD2 (5 bases). CDR1 is LNHNV and CDR2 is YYDKDF in the germline V gene (reference sequence). The CDR3 sequence is 17 residues long. V was trimmed by 1 base and J by 0 bases, leaving 13 bases between them. The CDR3 sequence is CATSRGELAFSYNEQFF. The DNA of the CDR3 is TGTGCCACCAGCAGAGGGGAGTTAGCGTTCTCCTACAATGAGCAGTTCTTC.

The CDR3 DNA sequence: TGTGCCAGCAGGATCGGGGGCCCCTCGTACAATGAGCAGTTCTTC. The encoded protein is CASRIGGPSYNEQFF. This chain connects TRBV12-3 or TRBV12-4 to TRBJ2-1; D could derive from TRBD1 or TRBD2 (6 bases each). This CDR3 is 15 amino acids long. V shed 6 bases and J shed 4 bases, with 16 bases lying between them.

This clonotype was seen repeatedly, ten times or more. This sequence joins TRBV6-5 and TRBJ2-3; D possibly corresponds to TRBD1 (5 bases). In germline, CDR1 is MNHEY, CDR2 SVGAGI. Trimming pared 5 bases from V and 11 bases from J, leaving 14 bases between. The CDR3 length is 12 residues. For the CDR3, the DNA is TGTGCCAGCAGTCCCACAGGTTTTATGCAGTATTTT. It translates to CASSPTGFMQYF.

This clonotype has a count of ten or more. V usage is TRBV21-1 and J usage is TRBJ2-5; the table names TRBD2, a call not compared with the DNA. TRBV21-1 is termed a pseudogene. CDR3 length equals 14 residues. CDR3 in DNA: TGTGCCAGCCCGCAACTCCCGCGACAAGAGACCCAGTACTTC. Residues: CASPQLPRQETQYF.

This clonotype was recorded many times. The CDR3 nucleotides are TGCAGTGCTAGCGGGGGAACCGGGGAGCTGTTTTTT. Amino acids: CSASGGTGELFF. This rearrangement joins TRBV20-1 to TRBJ2-2; D may be TRBD2 (6 bases). Between the trimmed V and J ends, which lost 3 bases and 5 bases, there was a span of 7 bases. Germline CDR1 DFQATT, CDR2 SNEGSKA (reference sequence). This CDR3 comprises 12 residues.

This clonotype occurred a few times. In nucleotides, the CDR3 is TGTGCCAGCAGGATCGTTGGACTAGCGGGAGAGGAGAACTACAACTACGAGCAGTACTTC. It specifies CASRIVGLAGEENYNYEQYF. The V call is TRBV6-4, the J call TRBJ2-7, with TRBD2 matching over 13 bases. CDR1 and CDR2 from the germline V gene are MRHNA and SNTAGT. This CDR3 has 20 amino acids. Trimming removed 6 bases from V and 3 bases from J; junction bases left unmatched: 20.

This clonotype was detected many times. The CDR3 loop is CATSRDGGSLNIQYF. The CDR3 bases are TGTGCCACCAGCAGAGACGGTGGCAGCCTAAACATTCAGTACTTC. V usage is TRBV15 and J usage is TRBJ2-4; D remains unclear. Per germline, CDR1 LNHNV and CDR2 YYDKDF (reference sequence). Trimming cost V 0 bases and J 6 bases, with 12 bases left between them. The CDR3 length is 15 residues.